These 25 T cell receptor beta chains share one sample of origin, sequenced in a study of cytomegalovirus exposure and HLA in healthy donors. The PCR contained 60 Vbeta and 13 Jbeta primers. Measured with immunoSEQ multiplex PCR; TCRdb has only the in-frame clones, and not every one. Found here are tens of thousands of clones, about four fifths of them singletons; the top ten hold under 15%. Material: PBMCs. These receptors were obtained from a woman aged 35 to 49 in good health and CMV-seropositive.

The chain couples TRBV29-1 to TRBJ2-1; 13 bases are shared with TRBD2. V was clipped by 3 bases and J by 9 bases; unmatched bases: 8. The CDR3 covers 15 residues. CDR1 and CDR2 from the germline V gene are SQVTM and ANQGSEA. CDR3 coding DNA: TGCAGCGTTGACCCTGGACTAGCGGGAGTGAGTGAGCAGTTCTTC. Amino acids: CSVDPGLAGVSEQFF.

The chain couples TRBV28 to TRBJ2-5; 13 bases agree with TRBD2. Germline CDR1 and CDR2: MDHEN and SYDVKM. This CDR3 is 13 amino acids long. The ends lost 6 bases at V and 5 bases at J; junction bases unmatched: 0. In DNA, the CDR3 is TGTGCCAGCAGGACTAGCGGGGGGGAGACCCAGTACTTC. It yields the protein CASRTSGGETQYF.

The DNA of the CDR3 is TGTGCCTGGAGTGTATCGGCGGCGGGACAGTTCTTC. Translated, it gives CAWSVSAAGQFF. The V and J genes are TRBV30 and TRBJ2-1, with D possibly being TRBD2 (6 bases). V gave up 0 bases and J gave up 13 bases, with 13 bases separating them. Germline V gives CDR1 GTSNPN, CDR2 SVGIG (reference sequence). The CDR3 sequence is 12 residues long.

This clone was detected only once. The chain uses TRBV6-1 and TRBJ1-2; D is undetermined. The CDR3 is made up of 15 amino acids. The germline V gene encodes CDR1 MNHNS and CDR2 SASEGT. V lost 2 bases to trimming and J lost 3 bases, with 13 bases between them. The DNA for the CDR3 is TGTGCCAGCAGTGAATACAGTGCCCCTTACTATGGCTACACCTTC. Its protein is CASSEYSAPYYGYTF.

The chain links TRBV5-1 to TRBJ2-2, with 10 bases that match TRBD2. The CDR3 runs 20 residues. Germline trimming cut 0 bases from V and 2 bases from J; bases unmatched to any gene: 13. In germline, CDR1 is SGHRS, CDR2 YFSETQ. The CDR3 is CASSLALLAGVSSNTGELFF. The CDR3 nucleotides read TGCGCCAGCAGCTTGGCGCTCCTAGCGGGAGTCTCAAGTAACACCGGGGAGCTGTTTTTT.

V is TRBV5-1 and J is TRBJ2-6; D might be TRBD1 (5 bases). The CDR3 totals 15 residues. V lost 4 bases and J lost 0, with 8 bases in between. The germline gives CDR1 SGHRS, CDR2 YFSETQ. The CDR3 DNA sequence: TGCGCCAGCAGCCCAGACAGCTCTGGGGCCAACGTCCTGACTTTC. Translated: CASSPDSSGANVLTF.

The V call is TRBV19, the J call TRBJ2-7; the D gene is possibly TRBD2 (5 bases). The CDR3 extends over 15 amino acids. Germline V CDR1 and CDR2: LNHDA, SQIVND (reference sequence). The V end was cut by 8 bases, the J end by 3 bases, with 20 bases between. This chain's CDR3 is CASSRERRRSYEQYF. The CDR3 coding sequence is TGTGCCAGTTCCCGGGAACGCAGAAGGAGCTACGAGCAGTACTTC.

This clone was observed a few times. The chain employs TRBV29-1 and TRBJ1-1; D might be TRBD1 (5 bases). From germline, CDR1 is SQVTM and CDR2 ANQGSEA. The CDR3 contains 13 residues. Trimming removed 5 bases from V and 3 bases from J, with 13 bases in between. As DNA, the CDR3 is TGCAGCGTTAGCAGGGTAATGGACACTGAAGCTTTCTTT. It translates to CSVSRVMDTEAFF.

There are a few counts of this clone. This specimen includes other DNA sequences encoding the same CDR3. The chain combines TRBV7-3 with TRBJ2-2, with TRBD1 matching over 7 bases. With V trimmed by 8 bases and J by 5 bases, 8 bases remained unmatched. Germline CDR1 SGHTA, CDR2 FQGTGA. There are 14 residues in the CDR3. Here the CDR3 reads CASSRDSKTGELFF. CDR3 DNA sequence: TGTGCCAGCTCCCGGGACAGCAAGACCGGGGAGCTGTTTTTT.

V is TRBV23-1 and J is TRBJ2-6, with 8 positions matching TRBD1. TRBV23-1 is labeled an ORF, and its function is uncertain. This CDR3 has 17 residues. Trimming at V came to 3 bases and at J to 2 bases, leaving 6 bases not matched to a gene. In DNA, the CDR3 is TGCGCCAGCAGTCATTTCCCACAGGGGGCTGGGGCCAACGTCCTGACTTTC. Encoded protein: CASSHFPQGAGANVLTF.

This chain uses TRBV7-9 with TRBJ2-7; D unresolved. Trimming shortened V by 8 bases and J by 4 bases, and 21 bases separated the two germline ends. The CDR3 spans 15 residues. Germline CDR1 SEHNR, CDR2 FQNEAQ (reference sequence). The DNA for the CDR3 is TGTGCCAGCGAGTCCAGCGCCCAAACCACGTACGAGCAGTACTTC. As protein: CASESSAQTTYEQYF.

The rearrangement links TRBV4-1 to TRBJ1-4, with TRBD1 as a possible D gene (6 bases). Trimming pared 0 bases from V and 4 bases from J, leaving 12 bases between. Germline CDR1 is MGHRA and CDR2 is YSYEKL. The CDR3 extends over 16 amino acids. CDR3 amino acids: CASSQENGQLNEKLFF. In DNA, the CDR3 is TGCGCCAGCAGCCAAGAGAATGGACAGCTTAATGAAAAACTGTTTTTT.

The V and J genes are TRBV6-1 and TRBJ1-1; D is perhaps TRBD1 (6 bases). Trimming stripped 10 bases from V and 8 bases from J, with 23 bases between. Germline CDR1 MNHNS, CDR2 SASEGT. The CDR3 contains 14 residues. The CDR3 reads CATFQQGSGSEAFF. The CDR3 DNA reads TGTGCCACCTTTCAACAGGGTTCAGGCTCCGAAGCTTTCTTT.

The chain carries TRBV18 and TRBJ1-2; D not resolved. CDR1 is KGHSH and CDR2 is LQKENI in the germline V gene. The germline V and J ends were trimmed by 3 bases and 4 bases, with 9 bases remaining between them. The CDR3 extends over 13 amino acids. The CDR3 spells CASSPEPSYGYTF. The CDR3 bases are TGTGCCAGCTCACCTGAACCCAGCTATGGCTACACCTTC.

This chain connects TRBV5-1 to TRBJ2-1; a possible D gene is TRBD2 (5 bases). V dropped 0 bases and J dropped 9 bases, with 16 bases sitting between them. The germline CDR1 and CDR2 sequences are SGHRS and YFSETQ. This CDR3 is built from 15 residues. CDR3 region: CASSLEGRDNSEQFF. DNA for the CDR3: TGCGCCAGCAGCTTGGAGGGTCGGGATAACAGTGAGCAGTTCTTC.

The J gene is TRBJ2-3, the V gene TRBV29-1, with 7 bases fitting TRBD1. The CDR3 runs to 15 residues. V lost 1 base to trimming and J lost 1 base; unmatched junction nucleotides: 5. The germline gives CDR1 SQVTM, CDR2 ANQGSEA. The CDR3 is CSVEGAGGGTDTQYF. The DNA for the CDR3 is TGCAGCGTTGAAGGGGCAGGGGGAGGCACAGATACGCAGTATTTT.

This chain uses TRBV7-9 with TRBJ1-4, with D hard to call. The J call is uncertain, as TRBJ2-2 better fits the DNA end. Germline V CDR1 and CDR2: SEHNR, FQNEAQ (reference sequence). The length of the CDR3 is 12 residues. The CDR3: CASSLVARELFF. The CDR3 DNA is TGTGCCAGCAGCTTAGTTGCTCGGGAGCTGTTTTTT.

This clone was recorded a few times. The CDR3 DNA is TGTGCCATCAGTGAAGCGGGTCAGGAGCAGTTCTTC. Protein: CAISEAGQEQFF. The rearrangement uses TRBV10-3 and TRBJ2-1; TRBD2 might be the D (6 bases). The CDR3 extends over 12 amino acids. Germline V CDR1 and CDR2: ENHRY, SYGVKD. Deletions cut 3 bases from V and 10 bases from J, with 10 bases between.

The chain uses TRBV5-8 and TRBJ1-3; D is unresolved. CDR1 and CDR2 (germline): SGHTS, YDEGEE. The CDR3 has 17 amino acids. V lost 2 bases to trimming and J lost 0 bases, with 15 bases between them. The CDR3 reads CASSFDPGLLSGNTIYF. In DNA, the CDR3 is TGTGCCAGCAGCTTTGATCCGGGTCTACTCTCTGGAAACACCATATATTTT.

This clone was recorded only once. CDR3 sequence reads: CASSLFGPGQLIANYGYTF. The DNA of the CDR3 is TGTGCCAGCAGCCTTTTCGGGCCGGGACAGCTGATAGCTAACTATGGCTACACCTTC. The V call is TRBV7-2, the J call TRBJ1-2; 7 nucleotides line up with TRBD1. V shed 5 bases and J 0 bases; nucleotides not matched to a gene: 18. The length of the CDR3 is 19 residues. Looked up from germline, CDR1 is SGHTA and CDR2 is FQGNSA.

The chain has TRBV25-1 and TRBJ1-4, with D uncertain. CDR3 size: 15 residues. CDR1 is MGHDK, CDR2 SYGVNS, per germline. Trimming pared 3 bases from V and 8 bases from J, leaving 16 bases between. Written as DNA, the CDR3 is TGTGCCAGCAGTGACTTGGGAGGGCCGGGGGAAAAACTGTTTTTT. It translates to CASSDLGGPGEKLFF.

The rearrangement joins TRBV29-1 to TRBJ1-4; TRBD1 might be the D (6 bases). Looked up from germline, CDR1 is SQVTM and CDR2 is ANQGSEA. V shed 4 bases and J shed 1 base, with 10 bases lying between them. The CDR3 consists of 14 residues. As DNA, the CDR3 is TGCAGCGTTGCGTGGACAGTAACTAATGAAAAACTGTTTTTT. This sequence encodes CSVAWTVTNEKLFF.

DNA of the CDR3: TGTGCCAGCAGTTTGTCCACTCCGGGACTATATTTCTTC. Protein: CASSLSTPGLYFF. The J gene is TRBJ2-1, the V gene TRBV27; 7 bases match TRBD2. Germline V CDR1 and CDR2: MNHEY, SMNVEV (reference sequence). The CDR3 length is 13 residues. V lost 3 bases, J lost 16 bases, and 12 bases stayed unmatched.

V is TRBV27 and J is TRBJ1-1, with D unclear. This CDR3 is 14 amino acids long. Per germline, CDR1 MNHEY and CDR2 SMNVEV (reference sequence). Trimming took off 2 bases at V and 4 bases at J, with 11 bases between the two ends. The CDR3 DNA reads as TGTGCCAGCAGTTTAATGTCCGAGGGCACTGAAGCTTTCTTT. Its protein product is CASSLMSEGTEAFF.

The chain couples TRBV9 to TRBJ2-7; 8 bases line up with TRBD2. The germline V gene has CDR1 SGDLS and CDR2 YYNGEE. This CDR3 has 15 residues. J lost 2 bases, V lost 4 bases, and 8 bases had no gene match. The CDR3 loop is CASSPAGTSTYEQYF. The CDR3 bases are TGTGCCAGCAGCCCGGCCGGGACTAGTACCTACGAGCAGTACTTC.